Listed below are T cell receptor beta chains from one sample, sequenced in a study of T cells in Graves' hyperthyroidism and ophthalmopathy. TCRdb re-called the multiplex PCR reads with MiXCR, one entry per CDR3 protein. The table includes about 400,000 distinct CDR3 sequences, about a sixth detected once. Sequencing input: blood. Receptor source: a woman in her late teens or twenties with Graves' hyperthyroidism. Both conserved end residues are part of each CDR3. D genes are given only for firm matches. A clone size is listed for some rows: how often the clone was seen (once, few, many), or a class if it is expanded.

J gene: TRBJ1-5; D gene: -; clone size: -; V gene: TRBV3-1; CDR3 DNA: TGTGCCAGCAGCCAAGATGATCATCAGCCCCAGCATTTT; CDR3 protein: CASSQDDHQPQHF
J gene: TRBJ2-4; D gene: -; clone size: many; V gene: TRBV2; CDR3 DNA: TGTGCCAGCTTCTGGACCTTAGCCAAAAACATTCAGTACTTC; CDR3 protein: CASFWTLAKNIQYF
J gene: TRBJ2-7; D gene: -; clone size: -; V gene: TRBV3-1; CDR3 DNA: TGTGCCAGCAGCCAAGATGGGGGGTTCGAGCAGTACTTC; CDR3 protein: CASSQDGGFEQYF
J gene: TRBJ2-5; D gene: TRBD2; clone size: few; V gene: TRBV7-9; CDR3 DNA: TGTGCCAGCAGCTCGTCTAGCGGGGGGGCCGGCGAGACCCAGTACTTC; CDR3 protein: CASSSSSGGAGETQYF
J gene: TRBJ2-1; D gene: TRBD2; clone size: few; V gene: TRBV4-1; CDR3 DNA: TGCGCCAGCAGCCAAGCCCTAGCGGGAATGTTTGAGCAGTTCTTC; CDR3 protein: CASSQALAGMFEQFF
J gene: TRBJ2-3; D gene: TRBD2; clone size: -; V gene: TRBV11-2; CDR3 DNA: TGTGCCAGCGTTCCGGGCGGGAGTGCCACAGATACGCAGTATTTT; CDR3 protein: CASVPGGSATDTQYF
J gene: TRBJ2-7; D gene: -; clone size: many; V gene: TRBV12-3/TRBV12-4; CDR3 DNA: TGTGCCAGCAGTTTAACCCCAACATACGAGCAGTACTTC; CDR3 protein: CASSLTPTYEQYF
J gene: TRBJ2-1; D gene: TRBD1; clone size: once; V gene: TRBV20-1; CDR3 DNA: TGCAGTGCTAGGAACGCCGGGACAGGGGATTTCAATGAGCAGTTCTTC; CDR3 protein: CSARNAGTGDFNEQFF
J gene: TRBJ2-1; D gene: -; clone size: many; V gene: TRBV7-9; CDR3 DNA: TGTTCATGGGGCGTGGTCCACAATGAGCAGTTCTTC; CDR3 protein: CSWGVVHNEQFF
J gene: TRBJ2-2; D gene: TRBD2; clone size: few; V gene: TRBV10-1; CDR3 DNA: TGCGCCAGCAGTGAGCTAGCGGGAGGTTTCACCGGGGAGCTGTTTTTT; CDR3 protein: CASSELAGGFTGELFF
J gene: TRBJ1-5; D gene: -; clone size: -; V gene: TRBV7-8; CDR3 DNA: TGTGCCAGCAGTCAACCGGGTTACAATCAGCCCCAGCATTTT; CDR3 protein: CASSQPGYNQPQHF
J gene: TRBJ1-2; D gene: -; clone size: -; V gene: TRBV29-1; CDR3 DNA: TGCAGCGTCGTCACCGACTATGGCTACACCTTC; CDR3 protein: CSVVTDYGYTF
J gene: TRBJ2-1; D gene: TRBD2; clone size: many; V gene: TRBV12-3/TRBV12-4; CDR3 DNA: TGTGCCAGCAGTAGGGCGGGGGGGCCTGGTGAGCAGTTCTTC; CDR3 protein: CASSRAGGPGEQFF
J gene: TRBJ2-7; D gene: TRBD2; clone size: many; V gene: TRBV7-2; CDR3 DNA: TGTGCCAGCAGCCCTAGCGGGGCCTACGAGCAGTACTTC; CDR3 protein: CASSPSGAYEQYF
J gene: TRBJ1-2; D gene: -; clone size: many; V gene: TRBV6-1; CDR3 DNA: TGTGCCAGCAAGGGTGGAGACTATGGCTACACCTTC; CDR3 protein: CASKGGDYGYTF
J gene: TRBJ1-4; D gene: -; clone size: many; V gene: TRBV7-3; CDR3 DNA: TGTGCCAGCAGCTTCCTCCCTGGTGAAAAACTGTTTTTT; CDR3 protein: CASSFLPGEKLFF
J gene: TRBJ2-1; D gene: -; clone size: many; V gene: TRBV5-1; CDR3 DNA: TGCGCCAGCACCACGGGACGCAATGAGCAGTTCTTC; CDR3 protein: CASTTGRNEQFF
J gene: TRBJ1-2; D gene: -; clone size: -; V gene: TRBV29-1; CDR3 DNA: TGCAGCGTTGAGAGGGAACAGGAAACTAACTATGGCTACACCTTC; CDR3 protein: CSVEREQETNYGYTF
J gene: TRBJ2-1; D gene: -; clone size: many; V gene: TRBV19; CDR3 DNA: TGTGCCAGTAGTAGGGGGATTAACAGCGGTGAGCAGTTCTTC; CDR3 protein: CASSRGINSGEQFF
J gene: TRBJ2-5; D gene: TRBD2; clone size: -; V gene: TRBV5-4; CDR3 DNA: TGTGCCAGCAGCCCTCCGGGACTAGCGGGACAAGAGACCCAGTACTTC; CDR3 protein: CASSPPGLAGQETQYF
J gene: TRBJ1-2; D gene: -; clone size: many; V gene: TRBV28; CDR3 DNA: TGTGCCAGCAGCTCACCCACCCCCCTAATCTTACCCAACTATGGCTACACCTTC; CDR3 protein: CASSSPTPLILPNYGYTF
J gene: TRBJ1-2; D gene: -; clone size: -; V gene: TRBV20-1; CDR3 DNA: TGCAGTGCTTTACGGGACGGGTCGTTCGGTAACTATGGCTACACCTTC; CDR3 protein: CSALRDGSFGNYGYTF
J gene: TRBJ2-5; D gene: TRBD2; clone size: -; V gene: TRBV7-9; CDR3 DNA: TGTGCCAGCAGCTTAGGGAGTGGACTAGCGGGAGAAGAGACCCAGTACTTC; CDR3 protein: CASSLGSGLAGEETQYF
J gene: TRBJ2-3; D gene: TRBD2; clone size: many; V gene: TRBV6-1; CDR3 DNA: TGTGCCAGCAGTGAAGGGCTACGCGGGGGGGCACATACGCAGTATTTT; CDR3 protein: CASSEGLRGGAHTQYF
J gene: TRBJ1-2; D gene: -; clone size: -; V gene: TRBV2; CDR3 DNA: TGTGCCAGCATCGTCGGTAACTATGGCTACACCTTC; CDR3 protein: CASIVGNYGYTF
J gene: TRBJ2-1; D gene: TRBD2; clone size: -; V gene: TRBV9; CDR3 DNA: TGTGCCAGCAGCGGTGGGGACGGGAAGCGGGAGGGAACCAATGAGCAGTTCTTC; CDR3 protein: CASSGGDGKREGTNEQFF
J gene: TRBJ2-7; D gene: -; clone size: many; V gene: TRBV7-2; CDR3 DNA: TGTGCCAGCAGCTATGTTCGGGTGGACCGTAGCGACGAGCAGTACTTC; CDR3 protein: CASSYVRVDRSDEQYF
J gene: TRBJ2-3; D gene: TRBD2; clone size: many; V gene: TRBV7-8; CDR3 DNA: TGTGCCAGCAGCCGGGGACTAGCGGGAGTGGATACGCAGTATTTT; CDR3 protein: CASSRGLAGVDTQYF
J gene: TRBJ2-7; D gene: -; clone size: many; V gene: TRBV10-1; CDR3 DNA: TGCGCCAGCAGTCTACCTACTCGGGGACTCCTAGCGTACGAGCAGTACTTC; CDR3 protein: CASSLPTRGLLAYEQYF
J gene: TRBJ1-4; D gene: -; clone size: many; V gene: TRBV12-3/TRBV12-4; CDR3 DNA: TGTGCCAGCAGCCTGACATTTGAGGGTGAAAAACTGTTTTTT; CDR3 protein: CASSLTFEGEKLFF
J gene: TRBJ2-7; D gene: -; clone size: once; V gene: TRBV7-9; CDR3 DNA: TGTGCCAGCAGCTCCCAGCGAGGAGCGGCTGAGCGGGACTTC; CDR3 protein: CASSSQRGAAERDF
J gene: TRBJ2-7; D gene: -; clone size: few; V gene: TRBV25-1; CDR3 DNA: TGTGCCAGCACCTCAGGATACGAGCAGTACTTC; CDR3 protein: CASTSGYEQYF
J gene: TRBJ2-1; D gene: -; clone size: few; V gene: TRBV6-1; CDR3 DNA: TGTGCCAGCAGCAACGATGCGGGCGATGAGCAGTTCTTC; CDR3 protein: CASSNDAGDEQFF
J gene: TRBJ2-7; D gene: TRBD2; clone size: -; V gene: TRBV7-8; CDR3 DNA: TGTGCCAGCAGCTTTAGCCTAGCGGTCCTGGACGAGCAGTACTTC; CDR3 protein: CASSFSLAVLDEQYF
J gene: TRBJ1-1; D gene: -; clone size: many; V gene: TRBV2; CDR3 DNA: TGTGCCAGCAGCACGAACACTGAAGCTTTCTTT; CDR3 protein: CASSTNTEAFF
J gene: TRBJ2-5; D gene: -; clone size: many; V gene: TRBV16; CDR3 DNA: TGTGCCAGCAGCCAATCGCAGGGACAAGAGACCCAGTACTTC; CDR3 protein: CASSQSQGQETQYF
J gene: TRBJ1-5; D gene: -; clone size: many; V gene: TRBV5-1; CDR3 DNA: TGCGCCAGCAGCTTTGTCGGCAATCAGCCCCAGCATTTT; CDR3 protein: CASSFVGNQPQHF
J gene: TRBJ2-3; D gene: -; clone size: many; V gene: TRBV6-1; CDR3 DNA: TGTGCCAGCAGTGAGGGCAGAAGCACAGATACGCAGTATTTT; CDR3 protein: CASSEGRSTDTQYF
J gene: TRBJ2-2; D gene: -; clone size: -; V gene: TRBV3-1; CDR3 DNA: TGTGCCAGCCGCCAAGAAAGGGGCCTTTACCTCACCGGGGAGCTGTTTTTT; CDR3 protein: CASRQERGLYLTGELFF
J gene: TRBJ2-7; D gene: -; clone size: few; V gene: TRBV3-1; CDR3 DNA: TGTGCCAGCAGCCGGAGATCCGGGACTTACCACTACGAGCAGTACTTC; CDR3 protein: CASSRRSGTYHYEQYF
J gene: TRBJ2-5; D gene: -; clone size: -; V gene: TRBV15; CDR3 DNA: TGTGCCACCAGCAGAGACAGGGTGCAAGGGGAGACCCAGTACTTC; CDR3 protein: CATSRDRVQGETQYF
J gene: TRBJ2-5; D gene: TRBD2; clone size: many; V gene: TRBV6-1; CDR3 DNA: TGTGCCAGCAGTGATACTAGCGGTGTACATAAGAGGGAGACCCAGTACTTC; CDR3 protein: CASSDTSGVHKRETQYF
J gene: TRBJ2-7; D gene: TRBD1; clone size: many; V gene: TRBV3-1; CDR3 DNA: TGTGCCAGCAGAGGGACAGGAAACTACGAGCAGTACTTC; CDR3 protein: CASRGTGNYEQYF
J gene: TRBJ1-3; D gene: -; clone size: -; V gene: TRBV6-1; CDR3 DNA: TGTGCCAGCAGGGACACCTCTGGAAACACCATATATTTT; CDR3 protein: CASRDTSGNTIYF
J gene: TRBJ2-3; D gene: TRBD2; clone size: -; V gene: TRBV7-9; CDR3 DNA: TGTGCCAGCAGCAAAAGTCGGACTAGCGGGGGGCGCCTCCGGTCTGATACGCAGTATTTT; CDR3 protein: CASSKSRTSGGRLRSDTQYF
J gene: TRBJ1-2; D gene: -; clone size: many; V gene: TRBV7-8; CDR3 DNA: TGTGCCAGCAGCTCCAACAGGGCTGGCTACACCTTC; CDR3 protein: CASSSNRAGYTF
J gene: TRBJ2-1; D gene: TRBD1; clone size: many; V gene: TRBV5-1; CDR3 DNA: TGCGCCAGCAGCTTTGGTAGGGACAGCAATGAGCAGTTCTTC; CDR3 protein: CASSFGRDSNEQFF
J gene: TRBJ2-1; D gene: -; clone size: many; V gene: TRBV9; CDR3 DNA: TGTGCCGAGAACGCGGGTGAGCAGTTCTTC; CDR3 protein: CAENAGEQFF
J gene: TRBJ2-1; D gene: -; clone size: many; V gene: TRBV7-2; CDR3 DNA: TGTGCCAGCAGTCGAACCGGGACTCGAGGCCACAATGAGCAGTTCTTC; CDR3 protein: CASSRTGTRGHNEQFF
J gene: TRBJ2-2; D gene: -; clone size: few; V gene: TRBV19; CDR3 DNA: TGTGCCATCACGGACGGTACCGGGGAGCTGTTTTTT; CDR3 protein: CAITDGTGELFF
J gene: TRBJ1-4; D gene: -; clone size: -; V gene: TRBV5-1; CDR3 DNA: TGCGCCAGCGGCTCACAATTGGCTGGGGAAAAACTGTTTTTT; CDR3 protein: CASGSQLAGEKLFF
J gene: TRBJ2-1; D gene: TRBD2; clone size: few; V gene: TRBV9; CDR3 DNA: TGTGCCAGCAGCGTTATAGCGGGACCCTACAATGAGCAGTTCTTC; CDR3 protein: CASSVIAGPYNEQFF
J gene: TRBJ2-1; D gene: -; clone size: many; V gene: TRBV11-2; CDR3 DNA: TGTGCCAGCGGACGACAGGGCGGGAGCACCTACAATGAGCAGTTCTTC; CDR3 protein: CASGRQGGSTYNEQFF
J gene: TRBJ2-5; D gene: -; clone size: many; V gene: TRBV7-6; CDR3 DNA: TGTGCCAGCAGCTTACAGATACAAGAGACCCAGTACTTC; CDR3 protein: CASSLQIQETQYF
J gene: TRBJ1-2; D gene: -; clone size: many; V gene: TRBV5-1; CDR3 DNA: TGCGCCAGCAGCTCCGGGAGTAACTATGGCTACACCTTC; CDR3 protein: CASSSGSNYGYTF